Below are 32 T cell receptor beta chains sequenced from a single sample in a study of tumor-infiltrating lymphocytes in primary liver carcinoma. Synthesis of TCR beta cDNA was carried out from approximately 0.55 ug total RNA with a constant-region primer. Investigators got TCR beta libraries out of three nested multiplex PCR rounds, done with slightly modified ARM-PCR. Rounds one and two of PCR, each of approximately 11 cycles, were primed with TRBV1-TRBV30 forward primers and a C-beta reverse primer. TCRdb re-analysed the multiplex PCR reads in MiXCR, keeping a single row per CDR3 protein. The sample comprises about 350,000 distinct CDR3 sequences, 65% of which are singletons, and 5.5% to 7% rests with the top ten. Germline DNA was also extracted, with blood RNA taken from unsorted whole blood. Material: peripheral blood. The receptors stem from a man in his forties or fifties with primary liver carcinoma and hepatitis B virus infection.

About this clonotype: The junction shows a germline mismatch at one end, possibly a read error. This chain uses TRBV5-1 with TRBJ2-1, with 7 bases matching TRBD1. This CDR3 has 15 residues. The germline V gene encodes CDR1 SGHRS and CDR2 YFSETQ. CDR3 DNA sequence: TGCGCCAGCAGCTTGGAAGGGGGCGGTTACAATGAGCTGTTCTTC. Protein: CASSLEGGGYNELFF.

Turning to this clonotype: A much larger clone lies one base from this, so it may be a read error. The CDR3 DNA reads TGTGCCAACGCCCGGAGCTCTGGAAACACCATATATTTT. Its protein is CANARSSGNTIYF. The rearrangement joins TRBV12-3 or TRBV12-4 to TRBJ1-3, with D hard to call. V lost 10 bases, J lost 0 bases, and 10 bases lay in between. The CDR3 extends over 13 amino acids.

This clonotype was observed many times. The rearrangement uses TRBV4-3 and TRBJ2-5, with 8 bases matching TRBD1. The germline CDR1 and CDR2 sequences are LGHNA and YSLEER. The V and J ends lost 4 bases and 5 bases, in that order; junction bases with no gene match: 6. This CDR3 is built from 14 residues. The CDR3 here is CASSPTGAGETQYF. Written as DNA, the CDR3 is TGCGCCAGCAGCCCGACAGGGGCTGGGGAGACCCAGTACTTC.

By sample fraction, this clonotype is medium-sized. The chain couples TRBV11-3 to TRBJ2-7, with a weak D call TRBD2 (5 bases). Germline V lookup: CDR1 SGHNT, CDR2 YENEEA. V dropped 2 bases and J dropped 6 bases, with 11 bases sitting between them. The CDR3 contains 13 residues. Written as DNA, the CDR3 is TGTGCCAGCAGCTTAACACCCAGCGGCGAGCAGTACTTC. This encodes CASSLTPSGEQYF.

This clonotype was detected ten times or more. The genes are TRBV10-3 and TRBJ1-1, with D hard to call. Per germline, CDR1 ENHRY and CDR2 SYGVKD. V lost 0 bases and J 5 bases, leaving 13 bases between the germline ends. The CDR3 is made up of 15 amino acids. Here the CDR3 reads CAISESTAGWTEAFF. In DNA, the CDR3 is TGTGCCATCAGTGAGTCCACAGCGGGTTGGACTGAAGCTTTCTTT.

As for this clonotype: A much larger clone sits a single nucleotide away, making a read error possible. V is TRBV6-5 and J is TRBJ1-6; TRBD1 aligns across 7 bases. This CDR3 is 15 amino acids long. Germline V lookup: CDR1 MNHEY, CDR2 SVGAGI. CDR3 sequence (DNA): TGTGCCAGCAGTTACTCGGGGACAGTCAATTCACACCTCCACTTT. Amino acids: CASSYSGTVNSHLHF.

Comment on this clonotype: A much larger clone lies a single base off, so this may be a read error. V usage is TRBV6-2 or TRBV6-3 and J usage is TRBJ2-1, with 8 bases that match TRBD2. In germline, CDR1 is MNHEY, CDR2 SVGEGT. CDR3 length: 15 amino acids. DNA of the CDR3: TGTGCCAGCAGACAACTAGCGGCCTCCTACAGTGAGCAGTTCTTC. It specifies CASRQLAASYSEQFF.

The chain couples TRBV28 to TRBJ2-2; 11 bases are shared with TRBD1. The CDR3 is 15 amino acids. Per the germline V gene, CDR1 is MDHEN and CDR2 is SYDVKM. Losses at the gene ends were 5 bases for V and 5 bases for J; bases not matched to a gene: 4. The CDR3: CASSQGTGGTGELFF. The CDR3 region has the DNA TGTGCCAGCAGTCAGGGGACAGGGGGGACCGGGGAGCTGTTTTTT. Full variable domain (outside the CDR3, taken from reference TRBV28 and TRBJ2-2): DVKVTQSSRYLVKRTGEKVFLECVQDMDHENMFWYRQDPGLGLRLIYFSYDVKMKEKGDIPEGYSVSREKKERFSLILESASTNQTSMYLCASSQGTGGTGELFFGEGSRLTVL.

The sample holds a few counts of this clonotype. This may arise from a read error, as a much more abundant clone is one base away. The chain combines TRBV6-2 or TRBV6-3 with TRBJ2-1; TRBD2 aligns across 8 bases. Germline V CDR1 and CDR2: MNHEY, SVGEGT. This CDR3 contains 15 residues. Germline trimming cut 6 bases from V and 10 bases from J; bases unmatched to any gene: 14. The CDR3 bases are TGTGCCAGCAGGATGGGGATCGGGAGGGCCGAGGAGCAGTTCTTC. Translation: CASRMGIGRAEEQFF.

This clonotype was seen many times. The V call is TRBV6-5, the J call TRBJ1-2; D perhaps matches TRBD1 (6 bases). CDR3 length: 13 amino acids. Trimming took 7 bases from V and 7 from J, leaving 16 bases between them. Germline loops: CDR1 MNHEY, CDR2 SVGAGI. The CDR3 DNA follows: TGTGCCAGCAAACTGGGGGCGGATCCTGGCTACACCTTC. It translates to CASKLGADPGYTF.

V is TRBV12-3 or TRBV12-4 and J is TRBJ2-1, with D hard to call. V lost 3 bases and J lost 6, with 12 bases in between. This CDR3 contains 14 residues. CDR3 bases: TGTGCCAGCAGTTTTCGGGTATGGCCCAATGAGCAGTTCTTC. Translation: CASSFRVWPNEQFF.

A note on this clonotype: A much larger clone differs by one base, so this may be a read error. The rearrangement links TRBV6-9 to TRBJ2-3; 7 nucleotides match TRBD1. The CDR3 covers 16 residues. The germline V gene has CDR1 MNHGY and CDR2 SVAAGI. Written as DNA, the CDR3 is TGTGCCAACAGTTACTTAAACAGGGGACACACAGATACGCAGTATTTT. This sequence encodes CANSYLNRGHTDTQYF.

There are a few counts of this clonotype. V usage is TRBV7-8 and J usage is TRBJ2-1; 10 bases agree with TRBD2. V lost 2 bases to trimming and J lost 9 bases; unmatched junction nucleotides: 7. The CDR3 totals 15 residues. Germline lookup yields CDR1 SGHVS and CDR2 FQNEAQ. In DNA, the CDR3 is TGTGCCAGCAGCTTAAACCCTAGCGGGAGCGGTGAGCAGTTCTTC. It codes for CASSLNPSGSGEQFF.

In the case of this clonotype: One end of the junction varies from germline; a read error may be responsible. The gene calls are TRBV6-2 or TRBV6-3 and TRBJ2-7; D gene ambiguous. The CDR3 has 14 amino acids. Per the germline V gene, CDR1 is MNHEY and CDR2 is SVGEGT. The CDR3 spells CASTYLKRFGEQYF. The CDR3 DNA reads as TGTGCCAGCACTTACTTGAAGAGGTTCGGGGAGCAGTACTTC.

Ten or more counts support this clonotype. This chain uses TRBV6-5 with TRBJ1-3, with D maybe TRBD1 (5 bases). The germline CDR1 and CDR2 sequences are MNHEY and SVGAGI. V shed 0 bases and J shed 0 bases, with 9 bases lying between them. The CDR3 has 16 residues. This chain's CDR3 is CASSYSRTSSGNTIYF. As DNA, the CDR3 is TGTGCCAGCAGTTACTCGAGGACAAGCTCTGGAAACACCATATATTTT.

The table lists this clonotype with a count of one. A read error may be the cause here, since a much bigger clone is one base away. V is TRBV12-3 or TRBV12-4 and J is TRBJ2-7, with TRBD1 identical over 10 bases. CDR3 length: 14 amino acids. Trimming at V came to 7 bases and at J to 5 bases, leaving 8 bases not matched to a gene. As DNA, the CDR3 is TGTGCCAGCACTCACCGGGACAGGGGCCACGAGCAGTACTTC. The encoded protein is CASTHRDRGHEQYF.

In regard to this clonotype: A junction boundary mismatches the germline segment, possibly from a read error. The chain recombines TRBV11-2 with TRBJ2-3; maybe TRBD2 (6 bases). The CDR3 is 13 residues long. CDR1 is SGHAT and CDR2 is FQNNGV in the germline V gene. The CDR3 DNA reads as TGTGCTAGCAGCTTCGGGGAGGCTAATACGCAGTATTTT. Amino acid sequence: CASSFGEANTQYF. Looking up the rest from reference TRBV11-2 and TRBJ2-3 gives the full variable domain: EAGVAQSPRYKIIEKRQSVAFWCNPISGHATLYWYQQILGQGPKLLIQFQNNGVVDDSQLPKDRFSAERLKGVDSTLKIQPAKLEDSAVYLCASSFGEANTQYFGPGTRLTVL.

There are many counts of this clonotype. V usage is TRBV29-1 and J usage is TRBJ2-7, with 7 bases matching TRBD1. J was trimmed by 3 bases and V by 5 bases; bases with no gene match: 7. The germline gives CDR1 SQVTM, CDR2 ANQGSEA. This CDR3 has 13 residues. CDR3 region: CSVTGQFNYEQYF. In DNA, the CDR3 is TGCAGCGTTACGGGACAGTTTAACTACGAGCAGTACTTC.

This clonotype was recorded a few times. The rearrangement links TRBV12-3 or TRBV12-4 to TRBJ2-2; 8 positions match TRBD1. Losses at the gene ends were 7 bases for V and 5 bases for J; bases not matched to a gene: 6. CDR3 length: 14 amino acids. CDR3 DNA: TGTGCCAGCACCGACAGGGGTAAAACCGGGGAGCTGTTTTTT. This encodes CASTDRGKTGELFF.

A word on this clonotype: An end of the junction does not agree with germline; a read error may underlie this. CDR3 coding DNA: TGTGTCAGCAGCCAAGGGATAGCTGTAGAGACCCAGTACTTC. It encodes CVSSQGIAVETQYF. The V gene is TRBV4-2, the J gene TRBJ2-5; D is unclear. The CDR3 is 14 residues long. Germline CDR1 and CDR2: LGHNA and YNFKEQ.

In DNA form, the CDR3 reads TGTGCCAGCAGTGGGACTAGCGGGACCATCGTGGGGTACAATGAGCAGTTCTTC. It specifies CASSGTSGTIVGYNEQFF. The V and J genes are TRBV6-1 and TRBJ2-1, with 12 bases fitting TRBD2. V was clipped by 4 bases and J by 4 bases; unmatched bases: 11. Germline V gene sequence: CDR1 MNHNS, CDR2 SASEGT. The length of the CDR3 is 18 residues.

Comment on this clonotype: The junction and the germline gene differ at one end; a read error may be behind it. The chain uses TRBV20-1 and TRBJ2-2; 8 bases agree with TRBD1. Germline assignment: CDR1 DFQATT and CDR2 SNEGSKA (reference sequence). This CDR3 has 15 amino acids. CDR3 loop: CSASPQGANTGELLF. The CDR3 region has the DNA TGCAGTGCTTCCCCGCAGGGGGCGAACACCGGGGAGCTGTTGTTT.

On this clonotype itself: No conserved phenylalanine or tryptophan ends this CDR3, so it is likely a read error. The chain recombines TRBV6-5 with TRBJ2-7; 11 bases line up with TRBD2. This CDR3 region has 17 residues. The germline V gene encodes CDR1 MNHEY and CDR2 SVGAGI. The V gene end was trimmed by 2 bases and the J gene end by 2 bases; junction bases not matched to a gene: 8. CDR3 DNA: TGTGCCAGCAGTTACCAACTAGCGGGAGCTCACCCCTACGAGCAGTACCTC. It codes for CASSYQLAGAHPYEQYL.

The chain is built from TRBV6-1 and TRBJ1-5; 7 bases agree with TRBD1. CDR3 length equals 13 residues. V shed 3 bases and J 12 bases; nucleotides not matched to a gene: 8. CDR1 and CDR2 from the germline V gene are MNHNS and SASEGT. The CDR3 reads CASSDRGCGNQHF. The DNA for the CDR3 is TGTGCCAGCAGTGACAGGGGGTGTGGGAACCAGCATTTT.

This clonotype was seen a handful of times. This chain links TRBV28 with TRBJ1-2, with D perhaps TRBD1 (6 bases). The CDR3 runs 15 residues. Germline V gene data show CDR1 as MDHEN and CDR2 as SYDVKM. V dropped 2 bases and J dropped 2 bases, with 12 bases sitting between them. CDR3 sequence (DNA): TGTGCCAGCAGTTTAAGGGGGGCTACCAACTATGGCTACACCTTC. The encoded protein is CASSLRGATNYGYTF.

As for this clonotype: At one end, the junction sequence differs from germline, possibly due to a read error. J is TRBJ2-1 and V is TRBV11-2; TRBD1 aligns across 7 bases. The V gene's germline CDR1 is SGHAT and CDR2 FQNNGV. The CDR3 has 16 amino acids. CDR3 sequence: CASSLVVTGLYNEQLF. DNA of the CDR3: TGTGCCAGCAGCTTAGTAGTGACAGGGCTTTACAATGAGCAGCTCTTC.

At least ten counts were recorded for this clonotype. The chain uses TRBV29-1 and TRBJ2-5, with a tentative D call TRBD2 (6 bases). The CDR3 sequence is 12 residues long. The germline V gene encodes CDR1 SQVTM and CDR2 ANQGSEA. Trimming pared 1 base from V and 5 bases from J, leaving 8 bases between. CDR3: CSVEAAGETQYF. The DNA for the CDR3 is TGCAGCGTTGAAGCCGCGGGGGAGACCCAGTACTTC.

Comments on this clonotype: One junction end disagrees with the germline gene, perhaps due to a read error. This chain connects TRBV29-1 to TRBJ1-1; no reliable D call. Germline V lookup: CDR1 SQVTM, CDR2 ANQGSEA. The length of the CDR3 is 13 residues. CDR3 nucleotide sequence: TGCAGCATTGAATCCAACGGGAACACTGAGGCTTTCTTT. Its translation is CSIESNGNTEAFF.

The chain uses TRBV12-3 or TRBV12-4 and TRBJ2-7; the D is unclear. Trimming shortened V by 6 bases and J by 7 bases, and 19 bases separated the two germline ends. The CDR3 runs 14 residues. The CDR3 DNA is TGTGCCAGCAGACTCAGTAGTGGGCCTTTGGAGCAGTACTTC. Its protein product is CASRLSSGPLEQYF.

This clonotype has only a few counts. Relative to the germline gene, one junction end is altered; a read error may explain this. The chain couples TRBV6-6 to TRBJ1-3; D unresolved. CDR1 and CDR2 (germline): MNHNY, SVGAGI (reference sequence). CDR3 length: 15 residues. The DNA of the CDR3 is TGTGCCAACAGTTATTTAACACCGTCTGGAAACACCATATATTTT. As protein: CANSYLTPSGNTIYF.

This clonotype was detected only once. The gene calls are TRBV5-1 and TRBJ2-7, with D perhaps matching TRBD1 (5 bases). Trimming cost V 0 bases and J 4 bases, with 14 bases left between them. CDR1 and CDR2 (germline): SGHRS, YFSETQ. The CDR3 length is 15 residues. This chain's CDR3 is CASSLAGRGTYEQYF. CDR3 bases: TGCGCCAGCAGCTTGGCCGGAAGGGGCACGTACGAGCAGTACTTC.

This clonotype was found a few times. This clone may be a read error of a much larger clone one base away. The V call is TRBV11-3, the J call TRBJ2-2; D ambiguous. Looked up from germline, CDR1 is SGHNT and CDR2 is YENEEA. The CDR3 contains 13 residues. Trimming took 6 bases from V and 6 from J, leaving 11 bases between them. The CDR3 nucleotides are TGTGCCAGCAGTAGGGCCGCTGCCGGGGAGCTGTTTTTT. Translated, it gives CASSRAAAGELFF.